The 15 T cell receptor beta chains below come from one sample, sequenced in a study of cytomegalovirus exposure and HLA in healthy donors. In the PCR, 60 Vbeta and 13 Jbeta primers were used. Profiling relied on immunoSEQ multiplex PCR, and the TCRdb table lists in-frame clones only, not all of them. Here the sample spans 100,000 to 150,000 clones, around three quarters being singletons. Sequenced material: PBMCs. The receptors here all came from a man between 25 and 39 years old in good health and CMV-seronegative.

This chain uses TRBV27 with TRBJ1-5, with TRBD1 as a possible D gene (6 bases). This CDR3 has 16 amino acids. The germline V and J ends were trimmed by 6 bases and 2 bases, with 17 bases remaining between them. Germline CDR1 and CDR2: MNHEY and SMNVEV (reference sequence). This CDR3 reads CASRTQGMGGNQPQHF. CDR3 in DNA: TGTGCCAGCAGAACGCAGGGGATGGGCGGCAATCAGCCCCAGCATTTT.

The CDR3 region has the DNA TGTGCCAGCAGCCGGGGGGGTCAGGAGGAAAAACTGTTTTTT. It is translated as CASSRGGQEEKLFF. This chain connects TRBV4-2 to TRBJ1-4; TRBD1 is a possible D gene (5 bases). The CDR3 spans 14 residues. V lost 4 bases to trimming and J lost 8 bases, with 14 bases between them. Germline values: CDR1 LGHNA, CDR2 YNFKEQ.

The V call is TRBV6-5, the J call TRBJ2-2, with D tentatively TRBD1 (5 bases). CDR1 is MNHEY and CDR2 is SVGAGI in the germline V gene. Trimming took off 6 bases at V and 8 bases at J, with 19 bases between the two ends. The CDR3 is 15 residues long. The CDR3 spells CASSRQSVKSGELFF. CDR3 DNA sequence: TGTGCCAGCAGCCGACAGTCAGTGAAATCTGGGGAGCTGTTTTTT.

The J gene is TRBJ2-7, the V gene TRBV30; 14 positions match TRBD2. Germline V gene data show CDR1 as GTSNPN and CDR2 as SVGIG (reference sequence). The CDR3 length is 19 residues. Losses at the gene ends were 2 bases for V and 1 base for J; bases not matched to a gene: 13. This CDR3 is CAWSSPRLAGGPRSYEQYF. DNA of the CDR3: TGTGCCTGGAGTTCCCCTCGACTAGCGGGGGGGCCCCGTTCCTACGAGCAGTACTTC.

The CDR3 reads CASSRHLDGELFF. Here the CDR3 DNA reads TGTGCCAGCAGCCGTCATTTAGACGGGGAGCTGTTTTTT. The rearrangement uses TRBV14 and TRBJ2-2; no clear D. The V end lost 4 bases, the J end lost 7 bases, and 10 bases lay between the germline ends. The germline CDR1 and CDR2 sequences are SGHDN and FVKESK. CDR3 length: 13 residues.

The chain has TRBV5-1 and TRBJ2-1, with TRBD2 matching 14 bases. Germline trimming cut 4 bases from V and 7 bases from J; bases unmatched to any gene: 4. The CDR3 spans 15 residues. Germline CDR1 and CDR2: SGHRS and YFSETQ. CDR3 in DNA: TGCGCCAGCAGCGCGGGACTAGCGGGGGTTAATGAGCAGTTCTTC. This gives the protein CASSAGLAGVNEQFF.

The chain recombines TRBV7-2 with TRBJ2-3, with 11 bases fitting TRBD2. Germline V gene lookup returns CDR1 SGHTA and CDR2 FQGNSA. With V trimmed by 1 base and J by 0 bases, 6 bases remained unmatched. This CDR3 is 18 amino acids long. This CDR3 reads CASSLVRLAGGSTDTQYF. Written as DNA, the CDR3 is TGTGCCAGCAGCTTAGTAAGGCTAGCGGGGGGAAGCACAGATACGCAGTATTTT.

The rearrangement links TRBV28 to TRBJ2-7, with 8 bases that match TRBD1. The CDR3 length is 17 residues. The germline gives CDR1 MDHEN, CDR2 SYDVKM. V gave up 5 bases and J gave up 3 bases; unmatched junction bases: 15. CDR3 amino acids: CASSVTGGQGVDYEQYF. DNA for the CDR3: TGTGCCAGCAGTGTAACAGGGGGACAAGGTGTGGACTACGAGCAGTACTTC.

This clone was seen only once. Here the CDR3 reads CASSQAPNSHSNQPQHF. The CDR3 bases are TGCGCCAGCAGCCAAGCGCCTAACTCCCATAGCAATCAGCCCCAGCATTTT. V and J are TRBV4-1 and TRBJ1-5; no clear D gene. The CDR3 totals 17 residues. V dropped 1 base and J dropped 0 bases, with 13 bases sitting between them. Per germline, CDR1 MGHRA and CDR2 YSYEKL.

The rearrangement joins TRBV7-8 to TRBJ2-7, with D possibly matching TRBD2 (6 bases). V dropped 2 bases and J dropped 0 bases, with 17 bases sitting between them. The CDR3 spans 17 residues. Germline V gene sequence: CDR1 SGHVS, CDR2 FQNEAQ. CDR3 protein: CASSLKWAGKGSYEQYF. The CDR3 bases are TGTGCCAGCAGCTTAAAGTGGGCGGGGAAAGGCTCCTACGAGCAGTACTTC.

This rearrangement joins TRBV10-3 to TRBJ2-3; tentatively, D is TRBD2 (6 bases). CDR1 ENHRY and CDR2 SYGVKD come from the germline V gene. V lost 3 bases and J lost 1, with 11 bases in between. The CDR3 totals 15 residues. CDR3 residues: CAISDSGGGTDTQYF. CDR3 DNA sequence: TGTGCCATCAGTGACAGTGGCGGGGGCACAGATACGCAGTATTTT.

The count of this clone is one. The chain uses TRBV5-4 and TRBJ2-7; 7 nucleotides line up with TRBD1. This CDR3 has 14 residues. J was trimmed by 0 bases and V by 4 bases; bases with no gene match: 4. Germline CDR1 and CDR2: SGHNT and YYREEE (reference sequence). The CDR3 DNA sequence: TGTGCCAGCAGCACGAACAGGGGCTCCTACGAGCAGTACTTC. It translates to CASSTNRGSYEQYF.

The V gene is TRBV4-2, the J gene TRBJ1-3; 10 bases match TRBD1. Unmatched junction bases numbered 2, after V lost 4 bases and J lost 2 bases. The CDR3 spans 15 residues. Germline V gene data show CDR1 as LGHNA and CDR2 as YNFKEQ. The DNA for the CDR3 is TGTGCCAGCAGCCGAGGACAGGGGGCTGGAAACACCATATATTTT. Amino acids: CASSRGQGAGNTIYF.

The CDR3 spells CASEGHSYNEQFF. The CDR3 DNA reads as TGTGCCAGTGAGGGCCACTCCTACAATGAGCAGTTCTTC. The chain uses TRBV19 and TRBJ2-1; a possible D gene is TRBD2 (5 bases). This CDR3 is 13 amino acids long. V gave up 8 bases and J gave up 0 bases, with 8 bases separating them. Looked up from germline, CDR1 is LNHDA and CDR2 is SQIVND (reference sequence).

This clone occurred once. The genes are TRBV4-1 and TRBJ1-4, with D uncertain. The CDR3 covers 15 residues. Trimming took 4 bases from V and 0 from J, leaving 9 bases between them. Germline values: CDR1 MGHRA, CDR2 YSYEKL. CDR3 loop: CASSRDYATNEKLFF. DNA for the CDR3: TGCGCCAGCAGCCGAGACTACGCAACTAATGAAAAACTGTTTTTT.